This TCR beta chain was observed in a study of persistence of HIV-infected CD4 T cells. An overlapping HIV-1 Gag peptide pool stimulated these cells at 0.95 to 1 ug/peptide/mL. Sorted nonresponding memory CD4+ T cells were CD40L-negative, CD69-negative, CD45RO-high. These HIV-1-infected adults initiated suppressive ART in chronic infection. Donors had undetectable plasma HIV-1 RNA, under 50 copies/mL, for 4+ years. A roughly 20-hour stimulation of CD8-depleted PBMCs used anti-CD28/CD49d costimulation, CD40-blocking antibody and enfuvirtide. The V and J ends lost 8 bases and 4 bases respectively, with 14 bases between them. This CDR3 is built from 13 residues. The germline V gene has CDR1 MNHEY and CDR2 SVGAGI. About this clone itself: The antigen remains unidentified.

The libraries were made with immunoSEQ version 4 in survey mode. Here immunoSEQ multiplex PCR was the method, and the copy in TCRdb shows in-frame clones only, minus some. The sample lists about 41,000 clones, approximately 80% occurring once. This clonotype originated in an adult man with HIV who was CMV-seropositive. The chain recombines TRBV6-5 with TRBJ1-1; D might be TRBD1 (5 bases). The sequenced sample was CD4+ T cells sorted from PBMCs after roughly 18-hour stimulation, obtained from a patient who received antiretroviral therapy. The CDR3 here is CASRRGRATEAFF. CDR3 sequence (DNA): TGTGCCAGCCGGAGGGGAAGGGCCACTGAAGCTTTCTTT.